This TCR beta chain appears in the sequencing data of a study of blood T cell repertoires in COVID-19. About the research overall: From T cells, B-cell-depleted T cells, or PBMCs came the material, which was cDNA or gDNA.

This CDR3 is built from 17 residues. With 4 bases clipped from V and 5 bases from J, the junction kept 14 bases outside the gene matches. Germline CDR1 is SGHRS and CDR2 is YFSETQ. Libraries were prepared by immunoSEQ multiplex PCR; TCRdb keeps only in-frame clonotypes and omits some of them. The sample carries tens of thousands of clones, roughly 94% recorded once. The origin of this receptor is a human donor with active COVID-19. The donor label of this sample is uncertain. Sequenced material: peripheral blood. V and J are TRBV5-1 and TRBJ2-5, with 10 nucleotides matching TRBD1. The CDR3 sequence: CASSGPRDRGSGETQYF. CDR3 coding DNA: TGCGCCAGCAGCGGCCCCCGGGACAGGGGCTCGGGGGAGACCCAGTACTTC.